Below are 19 T cell receptor beta chains sequenced from a single sample in a study of T cell responses to AZD1222 COVID-19 vaccine. Produced via immunoSEQ multiplex PCR; TCRdb's table is partial and in-frame only. The table lists approximately 80,000 clones, 85% to 90% of them singletons. This specimen was peripheral blood, taken on day 0 of AZD1222 vaccination. The receptors shown here come from an adult in good health.

The gene calls are TRBV5-1 and TRBJ1-2, with a weak D call TRBD1 (5 bases). Germline assignment: CDR1 SGHRS and CDR2 YFSETQ. The CDR3 is 16 residues long. Trimming removed 0 bases at V and 4 bases at J, with 16 bases between. In DNA form, the CDR3 reads TGCGCCAGCAGCTTGGGGACACGGGAAAAGCCCTATGGCTACACCTTC. Its protein is CASSLGTREKPYGYTF. The full variable domain, in which reference TRBV5-1 and TRBJ1-2 provide the parts outside the CDR3, is KAGVTQTPRYLIKTRGQQVTLSCSPISGHRSVSWYQQTPGQGLQFLFEYFSETQRNKGNFPGRFSGRQFSNSRSEMNVSTLELGDSALYLCASSLGTREKPYGYTFGSGTRLTVV.

The chain employs TRBV4-3 and TRBJ1-1, with D perhaps matching TRBD1 (6 bases). The CDR3 length is 14 residues. Trimming left V 3 bases short and J 6 bases short, with 14 bases between. The germline CDR1 and CDR2 sequences are LGHNA and YSLEER. The DNA of the CDR3 is TGCGCCAGCAGCCATCCAGGGGTTTACGCTGAAGCTTTCTTT. Protein: CASSHPGVYAEAFF.

This chain uses TRBV30 with TRBJ1-1; D ambiguous. In germline, CDR1 is GTSNPN, CDR2 SVGIG (reference sequence). Trimming stripped 3 bases from V and 0 bases from J, with 8 bases between. The CDR3 runs 13 residues. This chain's CDR3 is CAWRKGLNTEAFF. The CDR3 region has the DNA TGTGCCTGGAGGAAAGGGTTGAACACTGAAGCTTTCTTT.

The chain joins TRBV5-1 to TRBJ1-1; D not resolved. CDR1 and CDR2 (germline): SGHRS, YFSETQ. CDR3 length equals 14 residues. Deletions cut 0 bases from V and 0 bases from J, with 6 bases between. The CDR3, as DNA: TGCGCCAGCAGCTTGGGCATCCTGAACACTGAAGCTTTCTTT. It is translated as CASSLGILNTEAFF.

This clone came up a few times. This chain connects TRBV19 to TRBJ2-1; the match to TRBD2 covers 10 bases. The V gene's germline CDR1 is LNHDA and CDR2 SQIVND (reference sequence). The CDR3 loop spans 15 amino acids. V was pared by 3 bases and J by 7 bases, with 6 bases of the junction left unmatched. In DNA form, the CDR3 reads TGTGCCAGTAGTATCCCACTAGCGGGGTCTAATGAGCAGTTCTTC. Protein sequence: CASSIPLAGSNEQFF.

The J gene is TRBJ1-2, the V gene TRBV5-1, with D hard to call. This CDR3 has 17 amino acids. Germline V lookup: CDR1 SGHRS, CDR2 YFSETQ. The V gene lost 1 base and the J gene lost 4 bases, with 20 bases spanning the gap. CDR3 DNA: TGCGCCAGCAGCTTGACTTCGGCCGCAAATTCGGGCTATGGCTACACCTTC. This gives the protein CASSLTSAANSGYGYTF.

The chain joins TRBV7-2 to TRBJ1-1; D gene ambiguous. The CDR3 runs 14 residues. CDR1 and CDR2 from the germline V gene are SGHTA and FQGNSA. The V end lost 3 bases, the J end lost 6 bases, and 14 bases lay between the germline ends. The chain's CDR3 is CASSFSRQSAEAFF. CDR3 sequence (DNA): TGTGCCAGCAGCTTTTCCCGCCAGTCCGCTGAAGCTTTCTTT. The variable domain in full, with the rest retrieved from reference TRBV7-2 and TRBJ1-1, is GAGVSQSPSNKVTEKGKDVELRCDPISGHTALYWYRQSLGQGLEFLIYFQGNSAPDKSGLPSDRFSAERTGGSVSTLTIQRTQQEDSAVYLCASSFSRQSAEAFFGQGTRLTVV.

The CDR3 DNA is TGTGCCAGCAACAACGGAAACTTCGGGGCTGAAGCTTTCTTT. Protein product: CASNNGNFGAEAFF. The genes are TRBV27 and TRBJ1-1; the D is unclear. The ends were cut back, 7 bases at V and 6 bases at J, with 18 bases in the middle. The CDR3 runs to 14 residues. Germline loops: CDR1 MNHEY, CDR2 SMNVEV (reference sequence).

The chain carries TRBV6-5 and TRBJ1-2; 7 bases agree with TRBD1. CDR1 is MNHEY, CDR2 SVGAGI, per germline. J lost 6 bases, V lost 2 bases, and 3 bases had no gene match. CDR3 length: 13 amino acids. This chain's CDR3 is CASSYDRVDGYTF. As DNA, the CDR3 is TGTGCCAGCAGTTACGACAGGGTTGATGGCTACACCTTC.

The gene calls are TRBV6-1 and TRBJ1-2; 7 nucleotides align to TRBD1. The germline gives CDR1 MNHNS, CDR2 SASEGT. The CDR3 consists of 14 residues. After removal of 1 base from V and 7 bases from J, the junction contained 6 bases not matched to a gene. CDR3 protein: CASSEDVRGVGYTF. The CDR3 DNA reads TGTGCCAGCAGTGAAGACGTCAGGGGGGTTGGCTACACCTTC.

This clone is a singleton in its sample. CDR3 amino acids: CASSLGGEAFF. The CDR3 nucleotides read TGTGCCAGCAGTTTAGGGGGGGAAGCTTTCTTT. J is TRBJ1-1 and V is TRBV12-3 or TRBV12-4; D might be TRBD1 (5 bases). With 1 base removed from V and 8 bases from J, the gap between germline ends came to 5 bases. CDR3 size: 11 residues.

This chain joins TRBV28 and TRBJ2-7; D is unclear. The CDR3 is 15 residues long. Germline V gives CDR1 MDHEN, CDR2 SYDVKM. V was cut by 2 bases and J by 5 bases, with 16 bases left in between. The CDR3 coding sequence is TGTGCCAGCAGTTTAGCCCGTCTTAGACCGCACGAGCAGTACTTC. This translates into CASSLARLRPHEQYF.

The chain combines TRBV20-1 with TRBJ2-1; D ambiguous. Trimming shortened V by 2 bases and J by 6 bases, and 5 bases separated the two germline ends. The germline V gene encodes CDR1 DFQATT and CDR2 SNEGSKA (reference sequence). This CDR3 contains 11 residues. The CDR3 loop is CSARLGNEQFF. CDR3 DNA: TGCAGTGCTAGATTGGGCAATGAGCAGTTCTTC.

The genes are TRBV3-1 (or the pseudogene TRBV3-2) and TRBJ1-3, with 9 bases fitting TRBD1. J gave up 4 bases and V 2 bases, and 12 bases lay outside the gene matches. The CDR3 spans 18 residues. CDR1 and CDR2 (germline): LGHDT, YNNKEL (reference sequence). CDR3 in DNA: TGTGCCAGCAGCCAAACAATTAGGGGACAGGGAGGGGGAAACACCATATATTTT. This sequence encodes CASSQTIRGQGGGNTIYF.

CDR3: CATSDVSGGSTDTQYF. The CDR3 DNA sequence: TGTGCCACCAGTGACGTTAGCGGGGGTTCAACAGATACGCAGTATTTT. The chain has TRBV24-1 and TRBJ2-3, with 9 bases fitting TRBD2. Germline CDR1 reads KGHDR; CDR2 reads SFDVKD. The CDR3 runs 16 residues. V shed 4 bases and J 3 bases; nucleotides not matched to a gene: 7.

The table lists this clone with a few counts. The genes are TRBV6-4 and TRBJ1-4; D perhaps matches TRBD1 (5 bases). The CDR3 has 13 amino acids. V dropped 6 bases and J dropped 8 bases, with 13 bases sitting between them. The germline gives CDR1 MRHNA, CDR2 SNTAGT. The CDR3 reads CASRDKIYEKLFF. DNA of the CDR3: TGTGCCAGCAGGGACAAAATATACGAAAAACTGTTTTTT.

CDR3 protein: CASSYWFSYNSPLHF. The CDR3 bases are TGTGCCAGCAGTTACTGGTTCTCCTATAATTCACCCCTCCACTTT. The chain employs TRBV6-6 and TRBJ1-6; D is ambiguous. Germline CDR1 and CDR2: MNHNY and SVGAGI (reference sequence). The CDR3 spans 15 residues. V lost 1 base, J lost 0 bases, and 4 bases lay in between.

This sequence joins TRBV28 and TRBJ2-1; no reliable D call. V lost 1 base and J 7 bases, leaving 5 bases between the germline ends. The V gene's germline CDR1 is MDHEN and CDR2 SYDVKM. CDR3 length: 12 residues. The DNA of the CDR3 is TGTGCCAGCAGTTTATCACTGAATGAGCAGTTCTTC. Its translation: CASSLSLNEQFF.

A single count supports this clone. V and J are TRBV6-2 or TRBV6-3 and TRBJ1-2; 10 positions match TRBD1. The CDR3 length is 15 residues. Germline V lookup: CDR1 MNHEY, CDR2 SVGEGT. V shed 0 bases, J shed 4 bases, and the junction held 2 bases outside the gene matches. CDR3 residues: CASSYSGQGFYGYTF. CDR3 nucleotide sequence: TGTGCCAGCAGTTACTCGGGACAGGGGTTCTATGGCTACACCTTC.